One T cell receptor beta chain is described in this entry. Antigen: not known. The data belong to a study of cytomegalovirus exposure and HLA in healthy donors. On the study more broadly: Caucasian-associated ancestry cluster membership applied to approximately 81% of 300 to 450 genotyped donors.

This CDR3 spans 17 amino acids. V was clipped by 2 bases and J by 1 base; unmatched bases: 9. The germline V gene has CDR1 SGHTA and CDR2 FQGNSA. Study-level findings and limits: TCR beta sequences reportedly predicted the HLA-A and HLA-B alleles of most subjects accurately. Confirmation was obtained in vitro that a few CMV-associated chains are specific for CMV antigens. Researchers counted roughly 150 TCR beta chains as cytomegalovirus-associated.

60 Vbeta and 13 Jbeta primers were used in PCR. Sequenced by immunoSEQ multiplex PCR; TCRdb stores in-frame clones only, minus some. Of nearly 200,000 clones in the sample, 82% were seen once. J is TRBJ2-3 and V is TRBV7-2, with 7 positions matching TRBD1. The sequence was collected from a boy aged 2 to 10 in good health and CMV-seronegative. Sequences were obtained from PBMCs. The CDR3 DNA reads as TGTGCCAGCAGCTTATTACTCCGGGACAGCCGCACAGATACGCAGTATTTT. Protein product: CASSLLLRDSRTDTQYF.